A single T cell receptor (beta chain) is shown here with its context. The antigen is undetermined. The sample originates from a study of Graves' ophthalmopathy and Graves' hyperthyroidism. Whole-study results and caveats: Most expanded clonotypes from thyroid (those above 0.001 frequency) were also found in blood.

V was pared by 1 base and J by 2 bases, with 8 bases of the junction left unmatched. CDR3 length: 18 residues. CDR1 is MNHEY, CDR2 SVGAGI, per germline. Amplification of the TCR beta CDR3 regions used RNA transcripts (as template). The workflow started with a first-round RT-PCR run with HTBI primers and then moved on to a second-round multiplex PCR. MiXCR, applied by TCRdb to the multiplex PCR reads, yields one record per CDR3 protein. Of about 700,000 distinct CDR3 sequences in the sample, around 40% are singletons; the top ten hold 40% to 45%. V usage is TRBV6-5 and J usage is TRBJ1-5; the match to TRBD1 covers 10 bases. The receptor was derived from an adult man with Graves' ophthalmopathy. The specimen was peripheral blood. CDR3 coding DNA: TGTGCCAGCAGTTACTTGGGTCCCGGGACAGGGGGCAATCAGCCCCAGCATTTT. This translates into CASSYLGPGTGGNQPQHF.